One and the same sample provided the 20 T cell receptor beta chains below, sequenced in a study of neurological immune-mediated disorders (dated by TCRdb to 2018 to 2020). Preparation of the library involved 5' RACE. Sequencing took place on an Illumina HiSeq 2500. Using fastp at Q25 and MiXCR, TCRdb reprocessed the public reads and kept productive beta chains. Rows with one shared CDR3 protein collapse into an entry with the most common genes and DNA. For this sample the table gives 65,000 to 90,000 distinct CDR3 sequences, of which around 3% were detected only once. 4% to 6.5% of the sample is held by the ten biggest clonotypes. The source material was PBMCs. The receptor source for this set is a woman between 45 and 60 years old with multiple sclerosis.

This clonotype was seen at least ten times. CDR3 sequence: CASSQRRASGSGVSYNEQFF. The CDR3 nucleotides read TGTGCCAGCAGCCAACGACGGGCTAGCGGGAGTGGTGTCTCCTACAATGAGCAGTTCTTC. The genes are TRBV3-1 and TRBJ2-1; TRBD2 matches 10 bases. The CDR3 runs 20 residues. The trim removed 2 bases at V and 0 bases at J, leaving 13 bases unmatched. Germline CDR1 LGHDT, CDR2 YNNKEL (reference sequence).

This clonotype was seen many times. V is TRBV5-5 and J is TRBJ2-7; D is unclear. Trimming stripped 3 bases from V and 3 bases from J, with 10 bases between. Germline CDR1 SGHKS, CDR2 YYEKEE (reference sequence). The CDR3 sequence is 13 residues long. CDR3 DNA sequence: TGTGCCAGCAGCTCCCACGGAGACTACGAGCAGTACTTC. This gives the protein CASSSHGDYEQYF.

At least ten counts were recorded for this clonotype. This sequence joins TRBV7-9 and TRBJ1-1; tentative D call: TRBD1 (6 bases). The CDR3 is 16 residues long. V dropped 7 bases and J dropped 0 bases, with 18 bases sitting between them. CDR1 and CDR2 (germline): SEHNR, FQNEAQ (reference sequence). Here the CDR3 DNA reads TGTGCCAGCACCCGCGGTACGGGGGCTCTGAACACTGAAGCTTTCTTT. The encoded protein is CASTRGTGALNTEAFF.

This clonotype has a count of ten or more. V and J are TRBV3-1 and TRBJ2-2, with 11 bases that match TRBD2. Trimming removed 4 bases from V and 1 base from J; junction bases left unmatched: 14. Germline CDR1 LGHDT, CDR2 YNNKEL (reference sequence). CDR3 size: 20 residues. CDR3 loop: CASSLRGGLAGGGNTGELFF. The CDR3 DNA reads TGTGCCAGCAGCCTTAGAGGAGGCCTAGCGGGAGGAGGGAACACCGGGGAGCTGTTTTTT.

This clonotype was seen ten or more times. The J gene is TRBJ1-1, the V gene TRBV7-2; D remains unclear. Germline values: CDR1 SGHTA, CDR2 FQGNSA. This CDR3 has 13 residues. Trimming shortened V by 0 bases and J by 1 base, and 3 bases separated the two germline ends. CDR3 DNA: TGTGCCAGCAGCTTAGCCGAGAACACTGAAGCTTTCTTT. Residues: CASSLAENTEAFF.

This clonotype was recorded many times. V and J are TRBV10-3 and TRBJ2-5, with 7 bases matching TRBD2. This CDR3 contains 13 residues. Per germline, CDR1 ENHRY and CDR2 SYGVKD. Trimming took 7 bases from V and 2 from J; bases not matched to a gene: 4. CDR3 sequence (DNA): TGTGCCATCACCGGGGGGATACAAGAGACCCAGTACTTC. As protein: CAITGGIQETQYF.

This clonotype was seen repeatedly, ten times or more. The chain links TRBV5-1 to TRBJ2-1, with unresolved D. Trimming shortened V by 3 bases and J by 6 bases, and 10 bases separated the two germline ends. The CDR3 runs to 13 residues. Germline V gives CDR1 SGHRS, CDR2 YFSETQ. The CDR3 loop reads CASSSESGNEQFF. DNA of the CDR3: TGCGCCAGCAGCTCAGAGTCGGGCAATGAGCAGTTCTTC. Using reference TRBV5-1 and TRBJ2-1 for the parts outside the CDR3, the full variable domain is KAGVTQTPRYLIKTRGQQVTLSCSPISGHRSVSWYQQTPGQGLQFLFEYFSETQRNKGNFPGRFSGRQFSNSRSEMNVSTLELGDSALYLCASSSESGNEQFFGPGTRLTVL.

The table lists this clonotype with many counts. V and J are TRBV14 and TRBJ2-1; D is unclear. Between the trimmed V and J ends, which lost 3 bases and 1 base, there was a span of 4 bases. There are 13 residues in the CDR3. Germline CDR1 is SGHDN and CDR2 is FVKESK. CDR3 residues: CASSQGSYNEQFF. DNA of the CDR3: TGTGCCAGCAGCCAGGGATCCTACAATGAGCAGTTCTTC.

There are many counts of this clonotype. The chain joins TRBV5-1 to TRBJ1-5; TRBD1 might be the D (6 bases). This CDR3 is built from 15 residues. With 3 bases removed from V and 9 bases from J, the gap between germline ends came to 19 bases. Germline V gene sequence: CDR1 SGHRS, CDR2 YFSETQ. The CDR3 bases are TGCGCCAGCAGCTCCGAGCCAGGGGTTCTTCCGCCCCAGCATTTT. Residues: CASSSEPGVLPPQHF.

This clonotype came up many times. The chain combines TRBV7-2 with TRBJ2-3; a weak D match, TRBD2 (5 bases). The CDR3 sequence is 15 residues long. V dropped 6 bases and J dropped 4 bases, with 17 bases sitting between them. The V gene's germline CDR1 is SGHTA and CDR2 FQGNSA. CDR3 coding DNA: TGTGCCAGCAGACTAGGCGTCCGCAATCCAGATACGCAGTATTTT. Translating gives CASRLGVRNPDTQYF. The full variable domain, with the rest looked up from reference TRBV7-2 and TRBJ2-3, is GAGVSQSPSNKVTEKGKDVELRCDPISGHTALYWYRQSLGQGLEFLIYFQGNSAPDKSGLPSDRFSAERTGGSVSTLTIQRTQQEDSAVYLCASRLGVRNPDTQYFGPGTRLTVL.

This clonotype was found many times. The chain couples TRBV7-2 to TRBJ2-3; tentative D call: TRBD1 (7 bases). Trimming removed 3 bases at V and 3 bases at J, with 16 bases between. This CDR3 spans 16 amino acids. CDR1 and CDR2 from the germline V gene are SGHTA and FQGNSA. The CDR3 DNA sequence: TGTGCCAGCAGCTTTAGGGGGGACAGTCCTACAGATACGCAGTATTTT. Its translation: CASSFRGDSPTDTQYF. Supplemented by reference TRBV7-2 and TRBJ2-3, the full variable domain reads GAGVSQSPSNKVTEKGKDVELRCDPISGHTALYWYRQSLGQGLEFLIYFQGNSAPDKSGLPSDRFSAERTGGSVSTLTIQRTQQEDSAVYLCASSFRGDSPTDTQYFGPGTRLTVL.

There are many counts of this clonotype. The chain's CDR3 is CSATGTGGRNTQYF. CDR3 DNA sequence: TGCAGTGCAACCGGGACAGGGGGCCGGAATACGCAGTATTTT. The rearrangement links TRBV20-1 to TRBJ2-3; 12 bases match TRBD1. V gave up 6 bases and J gave up 7 bases; unmatched junction bases: 8. The CDR3 length is 14 residues. From germline, CDR1 is DFQATT and CDR2 SNEGSKA (reference sequence).

On this clonotype: A much larger clone is a single base away; this may be a read error. The V call is TRBV5-1, the J call TRBJ2-5; no clear D. CDR3 size: 13 residues. The V gene's germline CDR1 is SGHRS and CDR2 YFSETQ. CDR3 sequence reads: CASSLSVQENQYF. DNA of the CDR3: TGCGCCAGCAGCTTGAGCGTCCAAGAGAACCAGTACTTC.

This clonotype was observed a few times. A much larger clone is a single base away; this may be a read error. This chain connects TRBV10-3 to TRBJ2-7, with D perhaps matching TRBD1 (6 bases). The CDR3 consists of 15 residues. V lost 3 bases and J lost 4, with 16 bases in between. CDR1 and CDR2 (germline): ENHRY, SYGVKD. The CDR3 DNA is TGTGCCATCAGTGACCACTCGGACAGCAAATACGAGCAGTACGTC. This codes for CAISDHSDSKYEQYV.

This clonotype was found many times. The CDR3 protein is CASSSTTQNNEQFF. The CDR3 DNA is TGTGCCAGCAGCTCTACGACCCAAAACAATGAGCAGTTCTTC. The rearrangement joins TRBV7-9 to TRBJ2-1; D is uncertain. The CDR3 is 14 residues long. Deletions cut 4 bases from V and 5 bases from J, with 12 bases between. From germline, CDR1 is SEHNR and CDR2 FQNEAQ (reference sequence).

In its sample, this clonotype was seen many times. The V gene is TRBV20-1, the J gene TRBJ2-5; D gene unclear. Germline CDR1 is DFQATT and CDR2 is SNEGSKA (reference sequence). This CDR3 region has 11 residues. The V and J ends lost 5 bases and 5 bases respectively, with 9 bases between them. Here the CDR3 reads CSAGSGETQYF. The CDR3 DNA is TGCAGTGCTGGCTCAGGCGAGACCCAGTACTTC.

The sample holds many counts of this clonotype. The chain joins TRBV20-1 to TRBJ1-2, with TRBD1 matching over 8 bases. This CDR3 region has 15 residues. J was trimmed by 4 bases and V by 2 bases; bases with no gene match: 9. Per the germline V gene, CDR1 is DFQATT and CDR2 is SNEGSKA (reference sequence). CDR3 coding DNA: TGCAGTGCTAGACCGGGACAGGTGGGACCCTATGGCTACACCTTC. As protein: CSARPGQVGPYGYTF.

Many counts were recorded for this clonotype. The chain uses TRBV14 and TRBJ2-6, with 8 bases identical to TRBD1. Germline V CDR1 and CDR2: SGHDN, FVKESK. The V gene end was trimmed by 2 bases and the J gene end by 0 bases; junction bases not matched to a gene: 6. CDR3 size: 18 residues. The CDR3 nucleotides read TGTGCCAGCAGCCAACGGACAGGGATCTTCTCTGGGGCCAACGTCCTGACTTTC. It translates to CASSQRTGIFSGANVLTF. Supplemented by reference TRBV14 and TRBJ2-6, the full variable domain reads EAGVTQFPSHSVIEKGQTVTLRCDPISGHDNLYWYRRVMGKEIKFLLHFVKESKQDESGMPNNRFLAERTGGTYSTLKVQPAELEDSGVYFCASSQRTGIFSGANVLTFGAGSRLTVL.

This clonotype was detected many times. The chain joins TRBV20-1 to TRBJ1-3; D gene unclear. The CDR3 length is 13 residues. The V and J ends lost 3 bases and 3 bases respectively, with 9 bases between them. Germline V gives CDR1 DFQATT, CDR2 SNEGSKA (reference sequence). The CDR3, as DNA: TGCAGTGCTAGGGGGAGAGGTGGAAACACCATATATTTT. It is translated as CSARGRGGNTIYF.

This clonotype was detected ten times or more. The chain uses TRBV6-2 or TRBV6-3 and TRBJ2-1, with TRBD2 as a possible D gene (5 bases). V shed 4 bases and J shed 5 bases, with 12 bases lying between them. The CDR3 has 14 amino acids. The V gene's germline CDR1 is MNHEY and CDR2 SVGEGT. The CDR3 loop is CASSSGLTHNEQFF. The DNA for the CDR3 is TGTGCCAGCAGTTCGGGGTTAACCCACAATGAGCAGTTCTTC.